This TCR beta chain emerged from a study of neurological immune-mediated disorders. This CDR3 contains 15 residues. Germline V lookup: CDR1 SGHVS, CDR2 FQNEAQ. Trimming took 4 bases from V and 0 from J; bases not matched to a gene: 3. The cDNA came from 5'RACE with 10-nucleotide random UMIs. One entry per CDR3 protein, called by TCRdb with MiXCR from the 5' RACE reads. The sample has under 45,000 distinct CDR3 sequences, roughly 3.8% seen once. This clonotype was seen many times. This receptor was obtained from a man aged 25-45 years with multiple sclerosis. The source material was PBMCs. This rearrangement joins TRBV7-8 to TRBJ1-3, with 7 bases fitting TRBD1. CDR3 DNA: TGTGCCAGCAGCTCGGGACAGCTCTCTGGAAACACCATATATTTT. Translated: CASSSGQLSGNTIYF.